The 15 T cell receptor beta chains below come from one sample, sequenced in a study of technical replicates of blood from four donors. TCRdb's table, derived via immunoSEQ multiplex PCR, lists solely in-frame clones and lacks some. The sample includes tens of thousands of clones, less than 97% of them seen just once. Source material: T cells isolated from PBMCs. These receptors were taken from a human donor in good health.

The chain joins TRBV10-3 to TRBJ2-5; maybe TRBD1 (5 bases). The length of the CDR3 is 12 residues. Germline V gene sequence: CDR1 ENHRY, CDR2 SYGVKD. Trimming left V 3 bases short and J 5 bases short, with 7 bases between. Written as DNA, the CDR3 is TGTGCCATCAGTGATAAGGGGGAGACCCAGTACTTC. Translated, it gives CAISDKGETQYF.

This rearrangement joins TRBV28 to TRBJ1-1; 7 bases align to TRBD1. The CDR3 contains 15 residues. V lost 5 bases and J lost 1; bases outside the gene matches: 7. Per the germline V gene, CDR1 is MDHEN and CDR2 is SYDVKM. For the CDR3, the DNA is TGTGCCAGCAGTCGATTGGACAGGAGGAACACTGAAGCTTTCTTT. Its translation: CASSRLDRRNTEAFF.

CDR3 DNA: TGTGCCAGCAGTTACATGGGACAGTCGAACACTGAAGCTTTCTTT. This gives the protein CASSYMGQSNTEAFF. This chain connects TRBV6-5 to TRBJ1-1; 7 nucleotides align to TRBD1. The V gene end was trimmed by 2 bases and the J gene end by 1 base; junction bases not matched to a gene: 4. The CDR3 consists of 15 residues. CDR1 is MNHEY and CDR2 is SVGAGI in the germline V gene.

V gene TRBV5-1 combines with J gene TRBJ1-2; D may be TRBD1 (5 bases). Between the trimmed V and J ends, which lost 0 bases and 2 bases, there was a span of 17 bases. Per germline, CDR1 SGHRS and CDR2 YFSETQ. This CDR3 spans 17 amino acids. The CDR3, as DNA: TGCGCCAGCAGCTTGGCCAAGGGGTGGGGTGTGAACTATGGCTACACCTTC. Translating gives CASSLAKGWGVNYGYTF.

This chain uses TRBV13 with TRBJ2-3; 8 bases agree with TRBD2. V lost 4 bases to trimming and J lost 1 base; unmatched junction nucleotides: 16. Germline V CDR1 and CDR2: PRHDT, FYEKMQ (reference sequence). The CDR3 is 19 residues long. The CDR3 reads CASSSPGTRPEKGTDTQYF. The CDR3 DNA follows: TGTGCCAGCAGCTCTCCCGGGACTAGGCCGGAGAAGGGCACAGATACGCAGTATTTT. The full variable domain, completed using reference TRBV13 and TRBJ2-3, is AAGVIQSPRHLIKEKRETATLKCYPIPRHDTVYWYQQGPGQDPQFLISFYEKMQSDKGSIPDRFSAQQFSDYHSELNMSSLELGDSALYFCASSSPGTRPEKGTDTQYFGPGTRLTVL.

The genes are TRBV19 and TRBJ1-4; D is uncertain. The CDR3 has 12 amino acids. The ends were cut back, 4 bases at V and 7 bases at J, with 7 bases in the middle. Germline V gene sequence: CDR1 LNHDA, CDR2 SQIVND (reference sequence). CDR3 loop: CASSTRGEKLFF. The DNA for the CDR3 is TGTGCCAGTAGTACCCGGGGTGAAAAACTGTTTTTT.

This chain uses TRBV4-1 with TRBJ2-1, with 7 bases identical to TRBD1. CDR3 length equals 19 residues. Germline loops: CDR1 MGHRA, CDR2 YSYEKL. V lost 4 bases and J lost 1; bases outside the gene matches: 16. The CDR3 spells CASSPGALKGGWSYNEQFF. DNA of the CDR3: TGCGCCAGCAGCCCAGGAGCTTTAAAAGGGGGCTGGTCCTACAATGAGCAGTTCTTC.

CDR3 amino acids: CASSLGPRLSNQPQHF. CDR3 DNA: TGTGCCAGCAGCTTAGGTCCCAGACTGAGCAATCAGCCCCAGCATTTT. V and J are TRBV7-2 and TRBJ1-5; no firm D call. The length of the CDR3 is 16 residues. The germline V gene has CDR1 SGHTA and CDR2 FQGNSA. V lost 1 base, J lost 1 base, and 11 bases lay in between.

The CDR3 sequence is CASSLGTGGATGELFF. DNA of the CDR3: TGTGCCAGCAGCTTGGGGACAGGGGGTGCCACCGGGGAGCTGTTTTTT. The chain employs TRBV11-3 and TRBJ2-2; 11 bases are a match to TRBD1. Losses at the gene ends were 3 bases for V and 4 bases for J; bases not matched to a gene: 4. Germline V lookup: CDR1 SGHNT, CDR2 YENEEA. This CDR3 spans 16 amino acids. Full variable domain (rest looked up from reference TRBV11-3 and TRBJ2-2): EAGVVQSPRYKIIEKKQPVAFWCNPISGHNTLYWYLQNLGQGPELLIRYENEEAVDDSQLPKDRFSAERLKGVDSTLKIQPAELGDSAVYLCASSLGTGGATGELFFGEGSRLTVL.

The chain joins TRBV19 to TRBJ1-1; 8 bases map to TRBD1. There are 13 residues in the CDR3. Looked up from germline, CDR1 is LNHDA and CDR2 is SQIVND (reference sequence). The J segment lost 4 bases and the V segment lost 10 bases, leaving 8 bases of the junction unmatched. The CDR3 is CATARGLLTEAFF. The CDR3, as DNA: TGTGCCACAGCCAGGGGGCTTCTCACTGAAGCTTTCTTT.

V usage is TRBV4-1 and J usage is TRBJ2-7; D gene ambiguous. CDR1 is MGHRA and CDR2 is YSYEKL in the germline V gene. The V and J ends lost 0 bases and 7 bases respectively, with 22 bases between them. The CDR3 sequence is 17 residues long. The CDR3 nucleotides read TGCGCCAGCAGCCAAGACGTGCAGGCCTCCCCGACCCGGGAGCAGTACTTC. Translation gives CASSQDVQASPTREQYF.

The rearrangement uses TRBV9 and TRBJ2-5; 7 positions agree with TRBD1. Germline V gene sequence: CDR1 SGDLS, CDR2 YYNGEE. Unmatched junction bases numbered 15, after V lost 1 base and J lost 9 bases. This CDR3 region has 16 residues. The CDR3, as DNA: TGTGCCAGCAGCGTATCCTCCGGGTCCACGCAGGGGGCCCAGTACTTC. As protein: CASSVSSGSTQGAQYF.

This chain joins TRBV7-2 and TRBJ1-2; 7 nucleotides line up with TRBD1. The CDR3 spans 15 residues. V trimming: 1 base; J trimming: 6 bases; junction bases outside the gene matches: 8. Germline V lookup: CDR1 SGHTA, CDR2 FQGNSA. The CDR3 region is CASSLDRQGLHGYTF. The CDR3 region has the DNA TGTGCCAGCAGCTTAGATCGACAGGGTTTGCATGGCTACACCTTC.

This chain connects TRBV11-1 to TRBJ2-5; possible D gene TRBD2, 5 bases. The CDR3 loop spans 15 amino acids. Germline V gives CDR1 SGHAT, CDR2 FQDESV (reference sequence). V was trimmed by 3 bases and J by 1 base, leaving 12 bases between them. CDR3 sequence reads: CASSLASLAQETQYF. CDR3 nucleotide sequence: TGTGCCAGCAGCTTGGCCAGCCTAGCCCAAGAGACCCAGTACTTC.

The rearrangement joins TRBV6-6 to TRBJ1-1, with D tentatively TRBD1 (6 bases). The CDR3 spans 13 residues. Germline V gene data show CDR1 as MNHNY and CDR2 as SVGAGI (reference sequence). V was clipped by 11 bases and J by 1 base, with 14 bases between them. The CDR3 loop is CAAKDRGNTEAFF. CDR3 nucleotide sequence: TGTGCCGCTAAGGACAGAGGGAACACTGAAGCTTTCTTT.